Listed below are T cell receptor beta chains from one sample, sequenced in a study of post-analysis software for immune sequencing data. One entry per CDR3 protein results from TCRdb running MiXCR on the PCR reads. Of hundreds of thousands of distinct CDR3 sequences in the sample, around 60% are singletons; the top ten hold around 10%. Sequencing was performed on blood. The source of these receptors is a girl aged 2 to 9 with multiple sclerosis. CDR3s include the opening cysteine and the closing phenylalanine or tryptophan. Fields, in order: CDR3 protein, CDR3 DNA, V gene, D gene, J gene, clone size. D genes are given only for firm matches. A clone size is listed for some rows: how often the clone was seen (once, few, many), or a class if it is expanded.

CSAMPGAAKNIQYF	TGCAGTGCTATGCCCGGGGCTGCCAAAAACATTCAGTACTTC	TRBV20-1	-	TRBJ2-4	-
CASSPEGGTASYYEQYF	TGTGCCAGCAGCCCTGAGGGGGGAACGGCGTCTTATTACGAGCAGTACTTC	TRBV6-1	-	TRBJ2-7	-
CASSLASRLFSYEQYF	TGTGCCAGCAGCTTGGCTTCCCGCTTGTTCTCCTACGAGCAGTACTTC	TRBV5-6	-	TRBJ2-7	-
CASSKGQGLDYGYTF	TGTGCCAGCAGCAAGGGACAGGGCCTAGACTATGGCTACACCTTC	TRBV12-3/TRBV12-4	TRBD1	TRBJ1-2	-
CSASPRGRVVTDTQYF	TGCAGTGCTAGCCCAAGAGGCAGGGTGGTTACAGATACGCAGTATTTT	TRBV20-1	-	TRBJ2-3	-
CASSPYLGRENEKLFF	TGTGCCAGCAGTCCGTATTTGGGGCGAGAAAATGAAAAACTGTTTTTT	TRBV2	-	TRBJ1-4	once
CASSYYGALAGDTQYF	TGTGCCAGCAGTTACTACGGTGCCCTAGCAGGCGATACGCAGTATTTT	TRBV6-5	-	TRBJ2-3	few
CASSFRGVRTGELFF	TGCGCCAGCAGCTTTAGGGGGGTCCGCACCGGGGAGCTGTTTTTT	TRBV5-1	-	TRBJ2-2	few
CASSYFPTGGHGYTF	TGTGCCAGCAGTTACTTTCCCACGGGAGGGCATGGCTACACCTTC	TRBV6-5	-	TRBJ1-2	-
CSVPRPSGSVYEQYF	TGCAGTGTCCCTCGACCATCCGGGAGTGTCTACGAGCAGTACTTC	TRBV20-1	-	TRBJ2-7	-
CSAPRRTSGRGSYNEQFF	TGCAGTGCTCCTAGAAGGACTAGCGGGAGAGGGTCCTACAATGAGCAGTTCTTC	TRBV20-1	TRBD2	TRBJ2-1	few
CASSLWGAQRNEQFF	TGTGCCAGCAGCTTATGGGGGGCGCAAAGGAATGAGCAGTTCTTC	TRBV7-9	-	TRBJ2-1	-
CSARYLAGGYEQYF	TGCAGTGCTAGGTACCTAGCGGGGGGCTACGAGCAGTACTTC	TRBV20-1	TRBD2	TRBJ2-7	-
CAIRRGETGGTETQYF	TGTGCCATCAGACGGGGGGAAACAGGGGGCACGGAGACCCAGTACTTC	TRBV10-3	TRBD1	TRBJ2-5	few
CASTQTGRSTEAFF	TGCGCCAGCACCCAAACAGGGCGTTCCACTGAAGCTTTCTTT	TRBV5-1	-	TRBJ1-1	-
CATSRDGWETQYF	TGTGCCACCAGCAGAGATGGGTGGGAGACCCAGTACTTC	TRBV15	-	TRBJ2-5	-
CASSRSPQLAQETQYF	TGCGCCAGCAGCCGCTCCCCTCAGTTGGCCCAGGAGACCCAGTACTTC	TRBV4-1	-	TRBJ2-5	-
CSARVGGGTAEYF	-	TRBV20-1	-	TRBJ2-7	-
CASSSRDRNNVQFF	TGTGCCAGCAGTTCCCGGGACAGAAACAATGTGCAGTTCTTC	TRBV6-5	TRBD1	TRBJ2-1	-
CASSGRAGANVLTF	TGTGCCAGCAGTGGGAGGGCTGGGGCCAACGTCCTGACTTTC	TRBV2	-	TRBJ2-6	-
CASSLGSTGTDTQYF	TGCGCCAGCAGTTTGGGATCGACCGGCACAGATACGCAGTATTTT	TRBV5-1	-	TRBJ2-3	-
CAISESAAGEQYF	TGTGCCATCAGTGAGTCAGCCGCGGGGGAGCAGTACTTC	TRBV10-3	-	TRBJ2-7	-
CASSQNDRGRTEAFF	TGTGCCAGCAGCCAAAACGACAGGGGTAGGACTGAAGCTTTCTTT	TRBV3-1	TRBD1	TRBJ1-1	once
CASSHGRWTFQETQYF	TGTGCCAGCAGCCACGGGCGGTGGACTTTTCAAGAGACCCAGTACTTC	TRBV3-1	-	TRBJ2-5	few